This TCR beta chain stems from a study of beta chain features in type 1 diabetes. Trimming took 1 base from V and 5 from J, leaving 11 bases between them. This CDR3 contains 14 residues. Looked up from germline, CDR1 is LNHNV and CDR2 is YYDKDF (reference sequence). Comments on this clone: The antigen remains undetermined.

Study-level findings and limits: The question left open here concerned HLA type influencing TCRB rearrangement.

The study reverse transcribed the entire isolated RNA, so it sequenced expressed TCRB transcripts. Assay used: immunoSEQ multiplex PCR; TCRdb lists only in-frame clones, some missing. Among 900,000 or so clones, roughly 17% were seen once, and the ten largest hold 0.02% to 0.03%. The origin of this receptor is a woman aged 18 to 35 in good health. Sequenced sample: naive CD4+ T cells from blood. The chain employs TRBV15 and TRBJ1-1; no clear D gene. The DNA for the CDR3 is TGTGCCACCAGCAGAGTAAAGGGCGGGACTGAAGCTTTCTTT. It encodes CATSRVKGGTEAFF.